Sequencing of this T cell receptor beta chain was carried out in a study of blood T cell repertoires in COVID-19. Study-level information: The analysed material was cDNA or gDNA that came from T cells, B-cell-depleted T cells, or PBMCs.

This CDR3 has 16 residues. The germline V gene has CDR1 SGHNT and CDR2 YENEEA. V was pared by 4 bases and J by 7 bases, with 15 bases of the junction left unmatched. Measured with immunoSEQ multiplex PCR; TCRdb has only the in-frame clones, and not every one. The sample consists of under 300,000 clones, 88% of them appearing once. This clone was counted many times. This TCR derives from a woman in her twenties or thirties with acute or convalescent COVID-19. Source material: peripheral blood. The chain carries TRBV11-3 and TRBJ2-7; 8 bases agree with TRBD1. CDR3 sequence reads: CASSWTGTGSLNEQYF. The CDR3 bases are TGTGCCAGCAGCTGGACCGGGACAGGATCCTTGAATGAGCAGTACTTC.